These 30 T cell receptor beta chains were all obtained from the same sample, sequenced in a study of vaccination effects on CD4 cells after COVID-19. What these receptors recognize is not known. Sequencing followed a ViraFEST assay step that expanded antigen-specific CD4+ T cells with viral peptide pools. Culture proceeded for 9 to 11 days, and CD4+ T cells were then isolated. Nucleocapsid antibodies were negative in the vaccine recipients, who had never had SARS-CoV-2 infection. Profiled with immunoSEQ multiplex PCR; TCRdb holds only in-frame clones, not every one. The sample holds about 68,000 clones; about 80% are singletons and the top ten take 12%. The starting material was CD4+ T cells from PBMCs cultured with SARS-CoV-2 spike peptides, obtained before COVID-19 vaccination. The receptors come from a human donor who received a COVID-19 vaccine.

The chain combines TRBV18 with TRBJ2-5, with D perhaps TRBD2 (6 bases). The CDR3 runs to 16 residues. CDR1 is KGHSH, CDR2 LQKENI, per germline. V was shortened by 6 bases and J by 1 base, with 18 bases between the two germline ends. The DNA of the CDR3 is TGTGCCAGCTCCCCAAGGAAGGCGGGGTTCCAAGAGACCCAGTACTTC. Amino acid sequence: CASSPRKAGFQETQYF. The complete variable domain, with remaining parts taken from reference TRBV18 and TRBJ2-5, reads NAGVMQNPRHLVRRRGQEARLRCSPMKGHSHVYWYRQLPEEGLKFMVYLQKENIIDESGMPKERFSAEFPKEGPSILRIQQVVRGDSAAYFCASSPRKAGFQETQYFGPGTRLLVL.

V gene TRBV12-5 combines with J gene TRBJ1-4; 8 positions match TRBD1. The CDR3 totals 15 residues. With 6 bases clipped from V and 3 bases from J, the junction kept 6 bases outside the gene matches. Germline-derived CDR1 and CDR2 are LGHNT and FRNRAP. The CDR3 spells CASGLGQGANEKLFF. In DNA, the CDR3 is TGTGCTAGTGGACTCGGACAGGGAGCTAATGAAAAACTGTTTTTT.

The chain uses TRBV6-2 or TRBV6-3 and TRBJ1-5; D gene unclear. The CDR3 extends over 12 amino acids. Germline CDR1 and CDR2: MNHEY and SVGEGT. Trimming cost V 7 bases and J 7 bases, with 11 bases left between them. The CDR3 bases are TGTGCCAGCAACCCCCCTGGGCAGCCCCAGCATTTT. Its protein product is CASNPPGQPQHF.

J is TRBJ2-5 and V is TRBV5-1; D perhaps matches TRBD1 (5 bases). V was clipped by 4 bases and J by 3 bases, with 10 bases between them. The CDR3 loop spans 13 amino acids. CDR1 is SGHRS, CDR2 YFSETQ, per germline. CDR3 amino acids: CASSHGAEETQYF. In nucleotides, the CDR3 is TGCGCCAGCAGCCATGGGGCCGAAGAGACCCAGTACTTC.

This clone showed up just once. J is TRBJ1-2 and V is TRBV7-2; 8 bases line up with TRBD1. Losses at the gene ends were 3 bases for V and 4 bases for J; bases not matched to a gene: 7. This CDR3 spans 15 amino acids. Germline V gene lookup returns CDR1 SGHTA and CDR2 FQGNSA. The CDR3 DNA reads TGTGCCAGCAGCTTTGACAGGGGTCGAGGCTATGGCTACACCTTC. Amino acid sequence: CASSFDRGRGYGYTF.

V gene TRBV7-3 combines with J gene TRBJ2-5; D gene uncertain. CDR3 length: 13 residues. Germline V gives CDR1 SGHTA, CDR2 FQGTGA. Trimming removed 1 base at V and 2 bases at J, with 5 bases between. DNA for the CDR3: TGTGCCAGCAGCTTAAGACGGCAAGAGACCCAGTACTTC. It encodes CASSLRRQETQYF.

V is TRBV7-3 and J is TRBJ2-5; 9 nucleotides agree with TRBD1. The CDR3 extends over 14 amino acids. Germline CDR1 is SGHTA and CDR2 is FQGTGA. V shed 5 bases, J shed 5 bases, and the junction held 6 bases outside the gene matches. The CDR3 nucleotides read TGTGCCAGCAGCCCCACAGGGGGCGCGGAGACCCAGTACTTC. Translation gives CASSPTGGAETQYF.

J is TRBJ2-4 and V is TRBV7-2; tentatively, D is TRBD1 or TRBD2 (5 bases each). The V end lost 0 bases, the J end lost 15 bases, and 15 bases lay between the germline ends. CDR3 length equals 13 residues. CDR1 is SGHTA, CDR2 FQGNSA, per germline. As DNA, the CDR3 is TGTGCCAGCAGCTTAGCGTATCAGGGACGGCTGTACTTC. Translated: CASSLAYQGRLYF.

This chain connects TRBV5-1 to TRBJ2-2, with unresolved D. This CDR3 spans 16 amino acids. Germline V lookup: CDR1 SGHRS, CDR2 YFSETQ. V was shortened by 4 bases and J by 1 base, with 14 bases between the two germline ends. The DNA for the CDR3 is TGCGCCAGCAGCCTGGCCGGACGGAGGAACACCGGGGAGCTGTTTTTT. Its translation: CASSLAGRRNTGELFF.

V usage is TRBV18 and J usage is TRBJ2-7; D not resolved. The CDR3 runs 14 residues. The V and J ends lost 1 base and 3 bases respectively, with 10 bases between them. Germline CDR1 KGHSH, CDR2 LQKENI. Written as DNA, the CDR3 is TGTGCCAGCTCACCACGTTCAGAGCGCTACGAGCAGTACGTC. It is translated as CASSPRSERYEQYV.

The rearrangement uses TRBV3-1 (or the pseudogene TRBV3-2) and TRBJ1-1, with TRBD1 matching over 7 bases. V shed 4 bases, J shed 11 bases, and the junction held 13 bases outside the gene matches. Germline CDR1 LGHDT, CDR2 YNNKEL (reference sequence). The length of the CDR3 is 14 residues. The CDR3 spells CASSRGKTGREAFF. The CDR3 DNA reads TGTGCCAGCAGCCGCGGAAAGACAGGGAGGGAGGCTTTCTTT.

The chain is built from TRBV11-2 and TRBJ2-1; the match to TRBD1 covers 7 bases. V shed 5 bases, J shed 9 bases, and the junction held 13 bases outside the gene matches. This CDR3 region has 15 residues. Germline V gives CDR1 SGHAT, CDR2 FQNNGV. CDR3 sequence: CASSPLRGQKIEQFF. CDR3 sequence (DNA): TGTGCCAGCAGCCCCTTACGGGGACAGAAGATTGAGCAGTTCTTC. Full variable domain (remainder filled in from reference TRBV11-2 and TRBJ2-1): EAGVAQSPRYKIIEKRQSVAFWCNPISGHATLYWYQQILGQGPKLLIQFQNNGVVDDSQLPKDRFSAERLKGVDSTLKIQPAKLEDSAVYLCASSPLRGQKIEQFFGPGTRLTVL.

This sequence joins TRBV7-2 and TRBJ2-3; a possible D gene is TRBD2 (6 bases). The CDR3 consists of 13 residues. Trimming left V 5 bases short and J 5 bases short, with 11 bases between. Per the germline V gene, CDR1 is SGHTA and CDR2 is FQGNSA. CDR3 DNA sequence: TGTGCCAGCAGCCCTGGGACTGGAGATACGCAGTATTTT. This sequence encodes CASSPGTGDTQYF.

The chain combines TRBV3-1 (or the pseudogene TRBV3-2) with TRBJ1-3, with D tentatively TRBD1 (6 bases). The CDR3 runs 16 residues. The germline V and J ends were trimmed by 5 bases and 4 bases, with 18 bases remaining between them. CDR1 and CDR2 from the germline V gene are LGHDT and YNNKEL (reference sequence). CDR3 DNA sequence: TGTGCCAGCAGCTTAAGAATAGGGCAGGGGGGAAACACCATATATTTT. Translated: CASSLRIGQGGNTIYF.

The chain combines TRBV6-2 or TRBV6-3 with TRBJ2-6; the D gene is possibly TRBD2 (5 bases). V was pared by 5 bases and J by 0 bases, with 20 bases between. The length of the CDR3 is 19 residues. Germline-derived CDR1 and CDR2 are MNHEY and SVGEGT. DNA for the CDR3: TGTGCCAGCAGTGGCCACGTTGGGAGACCCAACTCTGGGGCCAACGTCCTGACTTTC. Translation gives CASSGHVGRPNSGANVLTF.

The chain uses TRBV5-4 and TRBJ2-5; D perhaps matches TRBD1 (5 bases). Trimming left V 1 base short and J 5 bases short, with 12 bases between. The CDR3 totals 14 residues. Germline CDR1 is SGHNT and CDR2 is YYREEE (reference sequence). CDR3 region: CASSLQQGPETQYF. CDR3 coding DNA: TGTGCCAGCAGCTTGCAGCAGGGCCCGGAGACCCAGTACTTC. Full variable domain (outside the CDR3, taken from reference TRBV5-4 and TRBJ2-5): ETGVTQSPTHLIKTRGQQVTLRCSSQSGHNTVSWYQQALGQGPQFIFQYYREEENGRGNFPPRFSGLQFPNYSSELNVNALELDDSALYLCASSLQQGPETQYFGPGTRLLVL.

This chain connects TRBV2 to TRBJ2-3; D uncertain. V shed 5 bases and J shed 2 bases, with 2 bases lying between them. Germline-derived CDR1 and CDR2 are SNHLY and FYNNEI. CDR3 length: 11 amino acids. CDR3 amino acids: CASSYTDTQYF. The CDR3 coding sequence is TGTGCCAGCAGTTACACAGATACGCAGTATTTT.

The chain joins TRBV18 to TRBJ2-5, with TRBD2 as a possible D gene (6 bases). Germline CDR1 and CDR2: KGHSH and LQKENI. The CDR3 sequence is 15 residues long. Trimming removed 0 bases from V and 1 base from J, with 9 bases in between. The CDR3 region has the DNA TGTGCCAGCTCACCACCGGCCGGGGGCCAAGAGACCCAGTACTTC. Its translation is CASSPPAGGQETQYF.

The V and J genes are TRBV9 and TRBJ1-2; tentatively, D is TRBD1 (5 bases). The germline gives CDR1 SGDLS, CDR2 YYNGEE. The CDR3 runs 14 residues. The V end was cut by 3 bases, the J end by 0 bases, with 9 bases between. The CDR3 region has the DNA TGTGCCAGCAGCGAGGACATCTCTAACTATGGCTACACCTTC. It translates to CASSEDISNYGYTF.

This clone showed up just a few times. This chain uses TRBV18 with TRBJ1-6; D possibly corresponds to TRBD1 (5 bases). CDR1 is KGHSH and CDR2 is LQKENI in the germline V gene. V lost 4 bases and J lost 8, with 9 bases in between. This CDR3 is built from 13 residues. CDR3 residues: CASSQGPDSPLHF. CDR3 nucleotide sequence: TGTGCCAGCTCACAGGGGCCTGATTCACCCCTCCACTTT.

J is TRBJ1-1 and V is TRBV20-1; D is unclear. Trimming pared 2 bases from V and 0 bases from J, leaving 1 base between. CDR1 DFQATT and CDR2 SNEGSKA come from the germline V gene (reference sequence). The CDR3 extends over 11 amino acids. In nucleotides, the CDR3 is TGCAGTGCTAGACTGAACACTGAAGCTTTCTTT. This encodes CSARLNTEAFF.

The V and J genes are TRBV18 and TRBJ1-5; TRBD1 matches at 11 bases. Germline V gene lookup returns CDR1 KGHSH and CDR2 LQKENI. Trimming cost V 6 bases and J 3 bases; bases outside gene matches: 4. This CDR3 is 15 amino acids long. CDR3 in amino acids: CASSPGQGANQPQHF. DNA for the CDR3: TGTGCCAGCTCTCCAGGACAGGGGGCCAATCAGCCCCAGCATTTT.

The J gene is TRBJ2-5, the V gene TRBV2; 8 bases match TRBD1. The CDR3 consists of 14 residues. V was clipped by 10 bases and J by 2 bases; unmatched bases: 9. Germline-derived CDR1 and CDR2 are SNHLY and FYNNEI. CDR3 bases: TGTGCCACCAAACCCAACAGGGGGCAAGAGACCCAGTACTTC. Translated: CATKPNRGQETQYF.

The V and J genes are TRBV28 and TRBJ2-3; D is tentatively TRBD1 or TRBD2 (5 bases each). Trimming took 5 bases from V and 2 from J, leaving 17 bases between them. CDR1 is MDHEN and CDR2 is SYDVKM in the germline V gene. CDR3 length equals 16 residues. The CDR3 nucleotides read TGTGCCAGCAGTGCCCCTCCGGGACCCTTCACAGATACGCAGTATTTT. The encoded protein is CASSAPPGPFTDTQYF. Looking up the rest from reference TRBV28 and TRBJ2-3 gives the full variable domain: DVKVTQSSRYLVKRTGEKVFLECVQDMDHENMFWYRQDPGLGLRLIYFSYDVKMKEKGDIPEGYSVSREKKERFSLILESASTNQTSMYLCASSAPPGPFTDTQYFGPGTRLTVL.

J is TRBJ1-5 and V is TRBV19, with a weak D call TRBD1 (6 bases). V lost 7 bases to trimming and J lost 7 bases, with 11 bases between them. Per the germline V gene, CDR1 is LNHDA and CDR2 is SQIVND (reference sequence). CDR3 size: 12 residues. CDR3 DNA sequence: TGTGCCAGTAATAGGGGGGGACAGCCCCAGCATTTT. Translating it yields CASNRGGQPQHF.

CDR3 residues: CASSQGAQGRGAGELFF. The CDR3 DNA is TGCGCCAGCAGCCAAGGTGCACAGGGCCGAGGGGCCGGGGAGCTGTTTTTT. The chain employs TRBV4-1 and TRBJ2-2; maybe TRBD1 (6 bases). Trimming took 1 base from V and 6 from J, leaving 18 bases between them. Germline CDR1 is MGHRA and CDR2 is YSYEKL. This CDR3 is built from 17 residues.

The chain is built from TRBV20-1 and TRBJ1-2, with D perhaps TRBD1 (6 bases). With 3 bases removed from V and 4 bases from J, the gap between germline ends came to 12 bases. This CDR3 has 13 residues. Germline V CDR1 and CDR2: DFQATT, SNEGSKA (reference sequence). CDR3 DNA: TGCAGTGCTAGTCCGACAGGCGGCTATGGCTACACCTTC. Protein: CSASPTGGYGYTF.

This rearrangement joins TRBV27 to TRBJ2-2; D unclear. The CDR3 covers 17 residues. Germline CDR1 MNHEY, CDR2 SMNVEV (reference sequence). V lost 4 bases, J lost 1 base, and 16 bases lay in between. DNA for the CDR3: TGTGCCAGCAGTTCCCGTTTGGCACTACAGAACACCGGGGAGCTGTTTTTT. Encoded protein: CASSSRLALQNTGELFF.

CDR3 sequence reads: CASEGGPSVSNQPQHF. The CDR3 DNA is TGTGCCAGTGAGGGGGGTCCATCCGTGAGCAATCAGCCCCAGCATTTT. This chain connects TRBV19 to TRBJ1-5; weak D call: TRBD1 (6 bases). This CDR3 contains 16 residues. Per the germline V gene, CDR1 is LNHDA and CDR2 is SQIVND (reference sequence). Trimming shortened V by 8 bases and J by 1 base, and 18 bases separated the two germline ends.

The chain carries TRBV3-1 (or the pseudogene TRBV3-2) and TRBJ2-1, with 9 nucleotides matching TRBD1. J gave up 4 bases and V 2 bases, and 6 bases lay outside the gene matches. Germline lookup yields CDR1 LGHDT and CDR2 YNNKEL (reference sequence). The CDR3 runs to 16 residues. The CDR3 here is CASSQYRDRAYNEQFF. The CDR3 nucleotides read TGTGCCAGCAGCCAATACCGGGACAGGGCTTACAATGAGCAGTTCTTC.